The entry that follows covers one T cell receptor beta chain sequence. These data come from a study of T-cell memory formation after mild COVID-19. 5'RACE, which relied on constant-segment primers, yielded TCR alpha and TCR beta cDNA libraries carrying sample barcodes and UMIs. TCRdb re-analysed the 5' RACE reads in MiXCR, keeping a single row per CDR3 protein. The table lists about 320,000 distinct CDR3 sequences, roughly an eighth of them singletons. This CDR3 has 18 residues. CDR1 and CDR2 (germline): SGHTA, FQGNSA. V lost 1 base to trimming and J lost 7 bases, with 25 bases between them. This sequence joins TRBV7-2 and TRBJ1-2; TRBD1 is a possible D gene (6 bases). The sequencing sample was made of PBMCs or a T cell subset sorted from them (not recorded which). This receptor was identified in a man younger than 35 who had mild COVID-19 (a few samples of this study predate the infection). Cell type and time point are not known. The CDR3: CASSLVSGSGGSVSGYTF. As DNA, the CDR3 is TGTGCCAGCAGCTTAGTTTCAGGATCCGGGGGCAGCGTCTCTGGCTACACCTTC.